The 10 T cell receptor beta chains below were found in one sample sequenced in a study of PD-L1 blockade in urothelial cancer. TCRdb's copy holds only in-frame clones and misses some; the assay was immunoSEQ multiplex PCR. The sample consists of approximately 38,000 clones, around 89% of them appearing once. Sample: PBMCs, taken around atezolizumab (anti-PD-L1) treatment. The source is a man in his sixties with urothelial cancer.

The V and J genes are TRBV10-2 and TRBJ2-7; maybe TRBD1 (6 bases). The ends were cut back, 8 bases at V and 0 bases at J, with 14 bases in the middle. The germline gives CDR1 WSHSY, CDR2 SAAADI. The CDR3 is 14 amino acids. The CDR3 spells CASLRTASSYEQYF. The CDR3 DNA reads TGCGCCAGCCTTAGGACAGCCAGCTCCTACGAGCAGTACTTC.

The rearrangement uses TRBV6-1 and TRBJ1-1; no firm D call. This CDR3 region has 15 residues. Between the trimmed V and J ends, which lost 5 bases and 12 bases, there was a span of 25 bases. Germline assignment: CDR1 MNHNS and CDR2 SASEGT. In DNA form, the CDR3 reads TGTGCCAGCAGTCCCCGCGGGAGTACCACATTTCTTTCTTTCTTT. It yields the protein CASSPRGSTTFLSFF.

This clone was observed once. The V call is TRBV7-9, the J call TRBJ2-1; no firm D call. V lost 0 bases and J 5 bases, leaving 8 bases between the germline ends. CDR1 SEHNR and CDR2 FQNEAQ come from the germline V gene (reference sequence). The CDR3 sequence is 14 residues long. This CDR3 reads CASSLALADNEQFF. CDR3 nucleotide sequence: TGTGCCAGCAGCTTAGCGTTGGCCGACAATGAGCAGTTCTTC.

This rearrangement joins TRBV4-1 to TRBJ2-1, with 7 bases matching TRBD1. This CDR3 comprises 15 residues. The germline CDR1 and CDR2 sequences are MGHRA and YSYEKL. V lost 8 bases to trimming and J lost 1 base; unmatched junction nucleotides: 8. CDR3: CASASRQGSYNEQFF. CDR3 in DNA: TGCGCCAGCGCTAGTAGACAGGGTTCCTACAATGAGCAGTTCTTC.

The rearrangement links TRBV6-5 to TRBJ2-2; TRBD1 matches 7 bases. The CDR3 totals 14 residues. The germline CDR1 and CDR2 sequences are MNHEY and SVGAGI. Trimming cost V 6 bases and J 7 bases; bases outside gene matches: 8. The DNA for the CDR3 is TGTGCCAGCAGCTTACAGGGGATCGACGGGGAGCTGTTTTTT. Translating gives CASSLQGIDGELFF.

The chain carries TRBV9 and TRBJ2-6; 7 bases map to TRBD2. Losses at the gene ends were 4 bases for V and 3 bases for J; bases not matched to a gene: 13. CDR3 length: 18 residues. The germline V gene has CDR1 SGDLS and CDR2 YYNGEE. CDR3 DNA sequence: TGTGCCAGCAGCCACCGGCTAGCGGAGACCAATGGGGCCAACGTCCTGACTTTC. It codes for CASSHRLAETNGANVLTF. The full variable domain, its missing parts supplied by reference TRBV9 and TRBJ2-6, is DSGVTQTPKHLITATGQRVTLRCSPRSGDLSVYWYQQSLDQGLQFLIQYYNGEERAKGNILERFSAQQFPDLHSELNLSSLELGDSALYFCASSHRLAETNGANVLTFGAGSRLTVL.

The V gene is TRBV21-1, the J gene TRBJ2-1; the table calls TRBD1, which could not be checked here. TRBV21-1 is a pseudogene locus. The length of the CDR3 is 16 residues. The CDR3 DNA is TGTGCCAGCAGCAAAGGTGACGGATCAGGGGCCGATGAGCAGTTCTTC. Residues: CASSKGDGSGADEQFF.

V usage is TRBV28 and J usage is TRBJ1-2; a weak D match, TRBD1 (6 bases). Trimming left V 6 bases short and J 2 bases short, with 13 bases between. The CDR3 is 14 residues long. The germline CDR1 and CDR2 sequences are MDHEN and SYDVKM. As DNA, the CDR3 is TGTGCCAGCAGGCCCTCCGGACAGAACTATGGCTACACCTTC. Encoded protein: CASRPSGQNYGYTF.

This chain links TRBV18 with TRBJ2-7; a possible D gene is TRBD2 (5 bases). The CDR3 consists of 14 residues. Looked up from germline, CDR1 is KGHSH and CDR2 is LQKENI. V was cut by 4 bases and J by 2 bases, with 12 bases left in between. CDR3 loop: CASSLGPRAYEQYF. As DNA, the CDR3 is TGTGCCAGCTCACTCGGCCCGAGGGCCTACGAGCAGTACTTC.

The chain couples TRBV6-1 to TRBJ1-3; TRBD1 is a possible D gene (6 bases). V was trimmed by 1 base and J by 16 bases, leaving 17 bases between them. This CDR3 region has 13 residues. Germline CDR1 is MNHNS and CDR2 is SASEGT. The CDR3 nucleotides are TGTGCCAGCAGTGAAGGGGGATTGAGGACAGATTATTTT. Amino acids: CASSEGGLRTDYF.